Only one count was recorded for the clone carrying this TCR beta chain. Its target is not known. This CDR3 contains 14 residues. Trimming at V came to 4 bases and at J to 2 bases, leaving 4 bases not matched to a gene. Germline V gene data show CDR1 as SQVTM and CDR2 as ANQGSEA. This entry is derived from a study of cytomegalovirus exposure and HLA in healthy donors. Overall study findings and caveats: Investigators reported under 200 TCR beta chains as tied to cytomegalovirus.

PCR used 60 Vbeta primers and 13 Jbeta primers. Original handling: Later analysis identified tens of millions of unique TCR beta chains, about 10 million shared. TCRdb keeps only in-frame clones here, not all; method: immunoSEQ multiplex PCR. The DNA was the basis for D and trimming; V, J and clone size are from that table. Seen here are over 200,000 clones, about 72% observed once, and the top ten hold around 4%. V usage is TRBV29-1 and J usage is TRBJ2-7, with 11 nucleotides matching TRBD2. The receptor was isolated from a male donor in good health and CMV-seronegative. Sequencing was done on a sample of PBMCs. For the CDR3, the DNA is TGCAGCGTTGTTCTAGCGGGAGGAGCCTACGAGCAGTACTTC. Translation: CSVVLAGGAYEQYF.